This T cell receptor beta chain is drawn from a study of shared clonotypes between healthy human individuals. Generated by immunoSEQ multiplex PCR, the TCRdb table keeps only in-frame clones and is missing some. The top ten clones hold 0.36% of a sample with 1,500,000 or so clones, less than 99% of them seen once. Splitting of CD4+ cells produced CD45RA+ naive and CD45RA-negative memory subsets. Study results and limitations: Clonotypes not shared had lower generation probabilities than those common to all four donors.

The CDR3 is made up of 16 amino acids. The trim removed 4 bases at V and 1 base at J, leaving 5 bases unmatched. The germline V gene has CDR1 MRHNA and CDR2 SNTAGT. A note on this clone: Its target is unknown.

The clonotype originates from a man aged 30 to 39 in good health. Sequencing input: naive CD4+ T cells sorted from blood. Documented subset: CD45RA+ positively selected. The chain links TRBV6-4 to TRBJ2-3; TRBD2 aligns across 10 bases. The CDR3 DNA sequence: TGTGCCAGCAGTGTCCTAGCGGGAGATGGCACAGATACGCAGTATTTT. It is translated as CASSVLAGDGTDTQYF.